This entry lists 31 T cell receptor beta chains sequenced from one sample in a study of blood T cell repertoires in COVID-19. Measured with immunoSEQ multiplex PCR; TCRdb has only the in-frame clones, and not every one. The table lists 90,000 to 120,000 clones, over 60% of them singletons, with 4% to 4.5% in the top ten. The source material was peripheral blood. The receptors derive from a man aged 70 or older with acute or convalescent COVID-19.

The chain carries TRBV18 and TRBJ2-5, with 8 nucleotides matching TRBD2. Germline trimming cut 0 bases from V and 10 bases from J; bases unmatched to any gene: 7. The germline V gene has CDR1 KGHSH and CDR2 LQKENI. This CDR3 spans 14 amino acids. The CDR3 nucleotides are TGTGCCAGCTCACCACCAACCCGGGCGGGGGGCCAGTACTTC. As protein: CASSPPTRAGGQYF. The full variable domain, its missing parts supplied by reference TRBV18 and TRBJ2-5, is NAGVMQNPRHLVRRRGQEARLRCSPMKGHSHVYWYRQLPEEGLKFMVYLQKENIIDESGMPKERFSAEFPKEGPSILRIQQVVRGDSAAYFCASSPPTRAGGQYFGPGTRLLVL.

V and J are TRBV11-2 and TRBJ2-7, with 10 nucleotides matching TRBD1. Germline trimming cut 3 bases from V and 6 bases from J; bases unmatched to any gene: 17. The CDR3 contains 18 residues. Germline CDR1 and CDR2: SGHAT and FQNNGV. CDR3 in amino acids: CASSFADPATGGPFEQYF. The CDR3 bases are TGTGCCAGCAGCTTCGCGGACCCCGCGACAGGGGGCCCATTCGAGCAGTACTTC.

The chain uses TRBV6-5 and TRBJ2-7; tentative D call: TRBD2 (5 bases). The CDR3 is 14 amino acids. V was shortened by 6 bases and J by 0 bases, with 12 bases between the two germline ends. Germline CDR1 reads MNHEY; CDR2 reads SVGAGI. CDR3 residues: CASSDRRDSYEQYF. CDR3 nucleotide sequence: TGTGCCAGCAGCGATCGACGGGACTCCTACGAGCAGTACTTC.

This sequence joins TRBV12-3 or TRBV12-4 and TRBJ1-1, with D hard to call. V gave up 10 bases and J gave up 5 bases, with 17 bases separating them. This CDR3 has 13 residues. CDR3 DNA sequence: TGTGCCATCTCGACGATCAGCGGTACTGAAGCTTTCTTT. Encoded protein: CAISTISGTEAFF.

This clone was observed a handful of times. This sequence joins TRBV7-8 and TRBJ2-2, with 8 positions matching TRBD2. Trimming cost V 5 bases and J 0 bases; bases outside gene matches: 2. There are 15 residues in the CDR3. Germline CDR1 is SGHVS and CDR2 is FQNEAQ. CDR3 in DNA: TGTGCCAGCAGCGGGACTAGTGCGAACACCGGGGAGCTGTTTTTT. It yields the protein CASSGTSANTGELFF.

The chain couples TRBV6-2 or TRBV6-3 to TRBJ1-4; D is uncertain. There are 14 residues in the CDR3. Germline V gene sequence: CDR1 MNHEY, CDR2 SVGEGT. Trimming cost V 5 bases and J 6 bases, with 13 bases left between them. This CDR3 reads CASSRSAFDEKLFF. CDR3 DNA: TGTGCCAGCAGTCGTAGTGCATTCGATGAAAAACTGTTTTTT.

This clone was detected only a few times. The V call is TRBV5-1, the J call TRBJ1-1; D is possibly TRBD1 (6 bases). The CDR3 extends over 14 amino acids. The germline CDR1 and CDR2 sequences are SGHRS and YFSETQ. V dropped 4 bases and J dropped 0 bases, with 10 bases sitting between them. CDR3: CASSPGTLNTEAFF. DNA of the CDR3: TGCGCCAGCAGCCCCGGGACACTGAACACTGAAGCTTTCTTT. The full variable domain, with the rest looked up from reference TRBV5-1 and TRBJ1-1, is KAGVTQTPRYLIKTRGQQVTLSCSPISGHRSVSWYQQTPGQGLQFLFEYFSETQRNKGNFPGRFSGRQFSNSRSEMNVSTLELGDSALYLCASSPGTLNTEAFFGQGTRLTVV.

V usage is TRBV5-1 and J usage is TRBJ2-7; TRBD2 matches at 12 bases. The CDR3 loop spans 16 amino acids. Germline CDR1 is SGHRS and CDR2 is YFSETQ. V lost 0 bases to trimming and J lost 5 bases; unmatched junction nucleotides: 6. The CDR3 nucleotides read TGCGCCAGCAGCTTGGGAGGACTAGCGGGGAGCGACGAGCAGTACTTC. Amino acid sequence: CASSLGGLAGSDEQYF.

The rearrangement links TRBV10-2 to TRBJ1-2; a possible D gene is TRBD1 (6 bases). This CDR3 region has 13 residues. V was clipped by 7 bases and J by 13 bases, with 22 bases between them. Germline V gene lookup returns CDR1 WSHSY and CDR2 SAAADI. The chain's CDR3 is CASKGVFDGPGTF. The CDR3 DNA reads as TGCGCCAGCAAGGGGGTCTTTGATGGCCCCGGCACCTTC.

V gene TRBV9 combines with J gene TRBJ2-1, with D perhaps TRBD2 (6 bases). CDR1 and CDR2 (germline): SGDLS, YYNGEE. This CDR3 has 18 residues. V shed 0 bases and J shed 8 bases, with 24 bases lying between them. The CDR3 bases are TGTGCCAGCAGCGTAGTTGGTACTCTAGCGTCATTTGGTGATGAGCAGTTCTTC. Its protein is CASSVVGTLASFGDEQFF.

The rearrangement links TRBV2 to TRBJ2-7; perhaps TRBD1 as D (6 bases). CDR1 and CDR2 (germline): SNHLY, FYNNEI. The CDR3 spans 14 residues. V lost 2 bases, J lost 2 bases, and 10 bases lay in between. As DNA, the CDR3 is TGTGCCAGCAGTGAATATCCAGGGGCCTACGAGCAGTACTTC. Its protein is CASSEYPGAYEQYF.

V and J are TRBV10-1 and TRBJ2-1; 9 bases match TRBD2. This CDR3 has 17 residues. CDR1 and CDR2 from the germline V gene are WNHNN and SYGVQD (reference sequence). J was trimmed by 1 base and V by 4 bases; bases with no gene match: 8. CDR3 protein: CASSGPGAGGSYNEQFF. The CDR3 DNA is TGCGCCAGCAGTGGCCCAGGGGCGGGGGGGTCCTACAATGAGCAGTTCTTC.

This rearrangement joins TRBV5-4 to TRBJ2-5; D is possibly TRBD2 (5 bases). V shed 4 bases and J shed 3 bases, with 10 bases lying between them. The CDR3 has 13 residues. Germline loops: CDR1 SGHNT, CDR2 YYREEE (reference sequence). CDR3 sequence (DNA): TGTGCCAGCAGCCCTGACGGGGAAGAGACCCAGTACTTC. Translation: CASSPDGEETQYF.

The chain carries TRBV15 and TRBJ2-3, with a possible D match to TRBD2 (6 bases). This CDR3 is 15 amino acids long. With 2 bases removed from V and 3 bases from J, the gap between germline ends came to 12 bases. Germline assignment: CDR1 LNHNV and CDR2 YYDKDF (reference sequence). CDR3 sequence (DNA): TGTGCCACCAGCAGATCGGGAGAAGGGACAGATACGCAGTATTTT. Its translation: CATSRSGEGTDTQYF.

This clone showed up just once. V is TRBV4-2 and J is TRBJ1-1, with a tentative D call TRBD1 (6 bases). The germline V gene encodes CDR1 LGHNA and CDR2 YNFKEQ. This CDR3 has 16 residues. Trimming stripped 4 bases from V and 1 base from J, with 16 bases between. CDR3 DNA: TGTGCCAGCAGCCCCGAGACAGGAAGGGCGAACACTGAAGCTTTCTTT. Translated: CASSPETGRANTEAFF.

For this clone: This sample also contains other DNA sequences that code for the same CDR3. The CDR3 DNA sequence: TGTGCCAGCAGTTTTGCGGGGAATCAGCCCCAGCATTTT. Translated, it gives CASSFAGNQPQHF. The chain links TRBV12-3 or TRBV12-4 to TRBJ1-5, with D unresolved. The ends were cut back, 3 bases at V and 4 bases at J, with 7 bases in the middle. CDR3 length equals 13 residues.

This clone was detected only a few times. The CDR3 sequence is CASSLATSGQNYGYTF. CDR3 nucleotides: TGTGCCAGCAGCTTAGCGACTAGCGGACAGAACTATGGCTACACCTTC. The rearrangement uses TRBV7-8 and TRBJ1-2; tentatively, D is TRBD1 (6 bases). Germline CDR1 reads SGHVS; CDR2 reads FQNEAQ. Between the trimmed V and J ends, which lost 0 bases and 2 bases, there was a span of 13 bases. The CDR3 length is 16 residues.

V is TRBV14 and J is TRBJ2-7; 7 bases line up with TRBD1. The CDR3 loop spans 14 amino acids. The germline CDR1 and CDR2 sequences are SGHDN and FVKESK. V dropped 4 bases and J dropped 4; count of bases not matched to a gene: 7. The CDR3: CASSPRDRRYEQYF. DNA for the CDR3: TGTGCCAGCAGCCCACGGGACAGAAGATACGAGCAGTACTTC.

The rearrangement uses TRBV24-1 and TRBJ1-2, with TRBD1 matching over 9 bases. The CDR3 has 14 residues. After removal of 7 bases from V and 2 bases from J, the junction contained 4 bases not matched to a gene. The germline CDR1 and CDR2 sequences are KGHDR and SFDVKD. The chain's CDR3 is CATREGQGNYGYTF. CDR3 coding DNA: TGTGCCACCAGGGAGGGACAGGGCAACTATGGCTACACCTTC.

The rearrangement uses TRBV5-1 and TRBJ1-5; 7 nucleotides match TRBD1. The CDR3 length is 15 residues. V was pared by 4 bases and J by 3 bases, with 7 bases of the junction left unmatched. Germline CDR1 reads SGHRS; CDR2 reads YFSETQ. CDR3 sequence (DNA): TGCGCCAGCAGCCGGTGGGACAGCTTCAATCAGCCCCAGCATTTT. This gives the protein CASSRWDSFNQPQHF.

This rearrangement joins TRBV29-1 to TRBJ2-1; 10 nucleotides agree with TRBD1. Per germline, CDR1 SQVTM and CDR2 ANQGSEA. This CDR3 has 15 residues. V dropped 3 bases and J dropped 6; count of bases not matched to a gene: 8. CDR3 loop: CSVDTGQGIFNEQFF. The CDR3 nucleotides read TGCAGCGTTGATACGGGACAGGGGATTTTCAATGAGCAGTTCTTC.

J is TRBJ2-7 and V is TRBV24-1, with 8 positions matching TRBD1. The germline gives CDR1 KGHDR, CDR2 SFDVKD. The length of the CDR3 is 14 residues. V gave up 1 base and J gave up 6 bases; unmatched junction bases: 4. The CDR3 loop reads CATSDFQGALEQYF. For the CDR3, the DNA is TGTGCCACCAGTGATTTCCAGGGGGCGCTCGAGCAGTACTTC.

The chain uses TRBV9 and TRBJ2-3, with unresolved D. V shed 4 bases and J shed 3 bases, with 6 bases lying between them. The CDR3 contains 12 residues. Germline CDR1 is SGDLS and CDR2 is YYNGEE. The CDR3 DNA reads as TGTGCCAGCAGCCCTCCTACAGATACGCAGTATTTT. Translation: CASSPPTDTQYF.

This rearrangement joins TRBV7-2 to TRBJ2-7; 10 bases fit TRBD2. V shed 6 bases and J 0 bases; nucleotides not matched to a gene: 5. Germline V gene data show CDR1 as SGHTA and CDR2 as FQGNSA. CDR3 length equals 15 residues. In nucleotides, the CDR3 is TGTGCCAGCAGATATACTAGCGGGGCCTCCTACGAGCAGTACTTC. Its protein product is CASRYTSGASYEQYF.

The chain links TRBV7-2 to TRBJ1-2, with D maybe TRBD1 (5 bases). CDR3 length: 15 residues. Per germline, CDR1 SGHTA and CDR2 FQGNSA. Trimming took 1 base from V and 4 from J, leaving 13 bases between them. CDR3 loop: CASSLGAGPGYGYTF. The CDR3 DNA sequence: TGTGCCAGCAGCTTAGGAGCGGGGCCGGGCTATGGCTACACCTTC.

Here the CDR3 DNA reads TGTGCCAGCCTTAGGAGTGGCATGACGGGAATTGGTCAGCCCCAGCATTTT. Protein sequence: CASLRSGMTGIGQPQHF. This chain links TRBV21-1 with TRBJ1-5. TRBV21-1 is recorded as a pseudogene. The CDR3 loop spans 17 amino acids.

The chain joins TRBV6-6 to TRBJ2-2; D may be TRBD2 (6 bases). Germline assignment: CDR1 MNHNY and CDR2 SVGAGI (reference sequence). The V gene lost 6 bases and the J gene lost 2 bases, with 7 bases spanning the gap. This CDR3 comprises 13 residues. CDR3: CASSGGNTGELFF. The DNA of the CDR3 is TGTGCCAGCAGCGGGGGAAACACCGGGGAGCTGTTTTTT.

The V gene is TRBV5-1, the J gene TRBJ2-3; TRBD2 aligns across 7 bases. V was pared by 5 bases and J by 2 bases, with 5 bases of the junction left unmatched. Germline assignment: CDR1 SGHRS and CDR2 YFSETQ. The CDR3 is 14 residues long. CDR3: CASSRGDSTDTQYF. CDR3 sequence (DNA): TGCGCCAGCAGTCGGGGGGACTCCACAGATACGCAGTATTTT.

This chain links TRBV6-5 with TRBJ1-6; D might be TRBD1 (5 bases). V dropped 0 bases and J dropped 6 bases, with 12 bases sitting between them. The CDR3 consists of 16 residues. Germline-derived CDR1 and CDR2 are MNHEY and SVGAGI. CDR3 residues: CASSYSNQGLNSPLHF. CDR3 nucleotides: TGTGCCAGCAGTTACTCGAACCAGGGACTTAATTCACCCCTCCACTTT.

This clone was found once. The chain recombines TRBV5-1 with TRBJ1-6; TRBD1 aligns across 7 bases. The CDR3 length is 16 residues. The V gene end was trimmed by 1 base and the J gene end by 7 bases; junction bases not matched to a gene: 8. CDR1 SGHRS and CDR2 YFSETQ come from the germline V gene. The CDR3 protein is CASSLRDSRGNSPLHF. The CDR3 DNA reads TGCGCCAGCAGCTTGAGGGACAGCAGGGGGAATTCACCCCTCCACTTT. The full variable domain, in which reference TRBV5-1 and TRBJ1-6 provide the parts outside the CDR3, is KAGVTQTPRYLIKTRGQQVTLSCSPISGHRSVSWYQQTPGQGLQFLFEYFSETQRNKGNFPGRFSGRQFSNSRSEMNVSTLELGDSALYLCASSLRDSRGNSPLHFGNGTRLTVT.

In its sample, this clone was seen a few times. The V call is TRBV5-6, the J call TRBJ2-3; 9 positions match TRBD1. The V gene's germline CDR1 is SGHDT and CDR2 YYEEEE. Trimming removed 4 bases from V and 2 bases from J; junction bases left unmatched: 2. The CDR3 is made up of 14 amino acids. The CDR3 region is CASSGTGSTDTQYF. The CDR3 DNA sequence: TGTGCCAGCAGCGGGACAGGGTCCACAGATACGCAGTATTTT.